This T cell receptor (beta chain) was observed in a study of radiotherapy plus CTLA-4 blockade in lung cancer. Findings and limits, study-wide: Expansion in blood of tumor-derived TCR clones was seen after radiotherapy plus ipilimumab.

Notes on this clone: Its antigen remains unidentified.

Clones were read by immunoSEQ multiplex PCR, and TCRdb kept only the in-frame ones, dropping some. The sample carries some 51,000 clones, approximately 80% recorded once. Germline V lookup: CDR1 KGHSH, CDR2 LQKENI. The CDR3 contains 14 residues. The V and J ends lost 6 bases and 3 bases, in that order; junction bases with no gene match: 7. The receptor was isolated from a human donor with non-small cell lung cancer whose response to radiotherapy plus ipilimumab could not be evaluated. The sequencing used peripheral blood, collected from a patient treated with radiotherapy plus ipilimumab. V is TRBV18 and J is TRBJ2-7; 8 nucleotides agree with TRBD2. The DNA for the CDR3 is TGTGCCAGCTCCCAGGGACTAGAGAGCTACGAGCAGTACTTC. Encoded protein: CASSQGLESYEQYF.